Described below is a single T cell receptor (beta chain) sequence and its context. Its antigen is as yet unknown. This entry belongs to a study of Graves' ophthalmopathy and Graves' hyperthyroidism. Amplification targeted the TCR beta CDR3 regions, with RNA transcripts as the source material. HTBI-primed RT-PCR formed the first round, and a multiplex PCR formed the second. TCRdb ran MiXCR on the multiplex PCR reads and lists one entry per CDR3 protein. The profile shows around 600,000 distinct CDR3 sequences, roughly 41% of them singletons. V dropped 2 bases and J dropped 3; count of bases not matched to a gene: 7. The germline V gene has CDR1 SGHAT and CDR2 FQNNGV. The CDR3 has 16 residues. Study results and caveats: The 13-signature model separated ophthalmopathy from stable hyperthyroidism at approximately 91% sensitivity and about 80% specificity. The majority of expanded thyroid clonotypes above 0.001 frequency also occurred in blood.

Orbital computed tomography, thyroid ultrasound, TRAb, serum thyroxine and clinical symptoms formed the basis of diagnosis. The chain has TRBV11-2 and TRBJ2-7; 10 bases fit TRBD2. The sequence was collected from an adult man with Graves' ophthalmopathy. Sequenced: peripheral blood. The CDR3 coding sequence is TGTGCCAGCAGCTTACGCGACAGACTAGCGGGCTACGAGCAGTACTTC. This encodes CASSLRDRLAGYEQYF.